Following are 32 T cell receptor beta chains from one sample sequenced in a study of blood T cells in healthy people across ages. It was with a sample-barcoded 5' primer and a J-beta primer mix that a second PCR of about 6 to 11 cycles was run. In TCRdb, the 5' RACE reads were re-called with MiXCR into one record per CDR3 protein. The top ten clones hold roughly 13% of a sample with roughly 680,000 distinct CDR3 sequences, over 40% of them seen once. The specimen sequenced was blood. All receptors come from an elderly woman in good health.

The chain combines TRBV12-3 or TRBV12-4 with TRBJ2-1; 9 bases are a match to TRBD2. V lost 6 bases, J lost 4 bases, and 7 bases stayed unmatched. This CDR3 is 15 amino acids long. CDR3 nucleotide sequence: TGTGCCAGCAGATCGCTTAGCGGGGGATACAATGAGCAGTTCTTC. It yields the protein CASRSLSGGYNEQFF.

This clonotype was recorded many times. This sequence joins TRBV2 and TRBJ2-1; D remains ambiguous. CDR3 length equals 14 residues. V lost 2 bases, J lost 7 bases, and 12 bases lay in between. The V gene's germline CDR1 is SNHLY and CDR2 FYNNEI. Written as DNA, the CDR3 is TGTGCCAGCAGTGAATCCGGCCTAAGGAATGAGCAGTTCTTC. Protein sequence: CASSESGLRNEQFF.

The CDR3 nucleotides are TGTGCCAGCAGCTTAGGGACTAGCGGTATATACAATGAGCAGTTCTTC. Amino acid sequence: CASSLGTSGIYNEQFF. The rearrangement uses TRBV7-3 and TRBJ2-1; 11 positions match TRBD2. The J segment lost 4 bases and the V segment lost 2 bases, leaving 4 bases of the junction unmatched. CDR1 SGHTA and CDR2 FQGTGA come from the germline V gene. This CDR3 has 16 residues.

This chain connects TRBV24-1 to TRBJ2-1; D may be TRBD2 (6 bases). Germline CDR1 and CDR2: KGHDR and SFDVKD. The V end lost 5 bases, the J end lost 5 bases, and 12 bases lay between the germline ends. The length of the CDR3 is 14 residues. CDR3 bases: TGTGCCACCAGTGTCCAAGGGAGGAACAATGAGCAGTTCTTC. Its protein is CATSVQGRNNEQFF.

This clonotype has ten or more counts. The chain joins TRBV20-1 to TRBJ1-2; 10 bases map to TRBD1. The V segment lost 5 bases and the J segment 4 bases; nucleotides outside the gene matches: 7. This CDR3 is 14 amino acids long. Germline CDR1 is DFQATT and CDR2 is SNEGSKA (reference sequence). DNA for the CDR3: TGCAGTGCTGGACAGGGGGAGTTAAGCTATGGCTACACCTTC. It yields the protein CSAGQGELSYGYTF.

This clonotype was observed at least ten times. The gene calls are TRBV10-3 and TRBJ2-7; D is uncertain. There are 14 residues in the CDR3. V lost 3 bases and J 2 bases, leaving 11 bases between the germline ends. Germline CDR1 is ENHRY and CDR2 is SYGVKD. In DNA form, the CDR3 reads TGTGCCATCAGTGACAAGGGAAACACCTACGAGCAGTACTTC. This encodes CAISDKGNTYEQYF.

This clonotype was recorded only once. CDR3 protein: CASSLSRVISTEAFF. The CDR3 nucleotides are TGTGCCAGCAGTTTATCCAGGGTGATCAGCACTGAAGCTTTCTTT. The chain joins TRBV27 to TRBJ1-1, with D perhaps matching TRBD1 (5 bases). The CDR3 totals 15 residues. Germline lookup yields CDR1 MNHEY and CDR2 SMNVEV (reference sequence). V shed 0 bases and J shed 4 bases, with 12 bases lying between them.

This clonotype was counted many times. The V gene is TRBV2, the J gene TRBJ1-2, with no clear D. Germline CDR1 is SNHLY and CDR2 is FYNNEI. Trimming stripped 1 base from V and 5 bases from J, with 5 bases between. This CDR3 is built from 12 residues. The CDR3 here is CASSEVGYGYTF. DNA of the CDR3: TGTGCCAGCAGTGAAGTGGGGTATGGCTACACCTTC. Combining the CDR3 with reference TRBV2 and TRBJ1-2 gives the whole variable domain EPEVTQTPSHQVTQMGQEVILRCVPISNHLYFYWYRQILGQKVEFLVSFYNNEISEKSEIFDDQFSVERPDGSNFTLKIRSTKLEDSAMYFCASSEVGYGYTFGSGTRLTVV.

The J gene is TRBJ1-1, the V gene TRBV4-1; D may be TRBD1 (6 bases). Germline CDR1 is MGHRA and CDR2 is YSYEKL. The CDR3 consists of 15 residues. With 5 bases removed from V and 3 bases from J, the gap between germline ends came to 16 bases. The CDR3 DNA sequence: TGCGCCAGCAGCGAGGGGGAGGCGGGGGACACTGAAGCTTTCTTT. Translating it yields CASSEGEAGDTEAFF.

This clonotype was recorded at least ten times. The genes are TRBV11-3 and TRBJ1-1; D is unresolved. CDR1 is SGHNT, CDR2 YENEEA, per germline. CDR3 length: 13 residues. V lost 2 bases and J lost 2, with 6 bases in between. CDR3 loop: CASSLSENTEAFF. CDR3 DNA sequence: TGTGCCAGCAGCTTAAGCGAAAACACTGAAGCTTTCTTT.

This clonotype was observed a few times. The V and J genes are TRBV28 and TRBJ2-1; TRBD1 agrees at 9 bases. Germline V lookup: CDR1 MDHEN, CDR2 SYDVKM. The CDR3 is made up of 16 amino acids. The V segment lost 8 bases and the J segment 7 bases; nucleotides outside the gene matches: 15. The DNA for the CDR3 is TGTGCCAGCGGTACCTGGGGACAGGGACGTAAGAATGAGCAGTTCTTC. It translates to CASGTWGQGRKNEQFF.

The CDR3 DNA follows: TGCAGCGTTGTTGGCGACGGTCAAGAGACCCAGTACTTC. It encodes CSVVGDGQETQYF. The chain uses TRBV29-1 and TRBJ2-4; D is uncertain. The J call is in doubt because the DNA end fits TRBJ2-5 better. The CDR3 loop spans 13 amino acids. Germline assignment: CDR1 SQVTM and CDR2 ANQGSEA.

About this clonotype itself: Its ends do not fully match the called genes, so a read error is possible. The rearrangement links TRBV7-3 to TRBJ2-3, with unresolved D. From germline, CDR1 is SGHTA and CDR2 FQGTGA. The CDR3 has 12 amino acids. The DNA of the CDR3 is TGTGCCAGCGGCTTATTCCCAGATACGCAGTATTTT. Its protein is CASGLFPDTQYF.

The gene calls are TRBV27 and TRBJ2-1, with 10 positions matching TRBD2. The germline V gene has CDR1 MNHEY and CDR2 SMNVEV (reference sequence). J gave up 2 bases and V 2 bases, and 6 bases lay outside the gene matches. CDR3 size: 17 residues. The CDR3 DNA follows: TGTGCCAGCAGTTTACGGCTAGCGGGAGTCACCTACAATGAGCAGTTCTTC. Amino acids: CASSLRLAGVTYNEQFF.

This clonotype was counted ten times or more. The chain employs TRBV6-1 and TRBJ2-1; maybe TRBD2 (6 bases). Germline V gene data show CDR1 as MNHNS and CDR2 as SASEGT. Trimming removed 5 bases at V and 10 bases at J, with 12 bases between. The CDR3 is 12 residues long. CDR3 DNA: TGTGCCAGCAGTCTCCGGGAGTCGGAGCAGTTCTTC. Its translation: CASSLRESEQFF.

The sample holds a few counts of this clonotype. The chain combines TRBV4-2 with TRBJ2-5; 9 bases are a match to TRBD1. The germline V gene has CDR1 LGHNA and CDR2 YNFKEQ. The CDR3 has 16 amino acids. The V segment lost 3 bases and the J segment 4 bases; nucleotides outside the gene matches: 9. The CDR3 here is CASSHAGQGWGETQYF. In nucleotides, the CDR3 is TGTGCCAGCAGCCATGCCGGACAGGGGTGGGGAGAGACCCAGTACTTC.

In DNA form, the CDR3 reads TGCGCCAGCAGCCCGGCCCGCAGGGGTGAAGCTTTCTTT. It is translated as CASSPARRGEAFF. This chain uses TRBV4-3 with TRBJ1-1; D may be TRBD1 (6 bases). This CDR3 has 13 residues. CDR1 and CDR2 (germline): LGHNA, YSLEER. Trimming took 4 bases from V and 7 from J, leaving 13 bases between them.

This clonotype was seen a few times. The V and J genes are TRBV12-3 or TRBV12-4 and TRBJ2-6; no reliable D call. This CDR3 has 19 residues. V was pared by 5 bases and J by 2 bases, with 22 bases between. CDR3 in amino acids: CASSPPGPPFSTGANVLTF. For the CDR3, the DNA is TGTGCCAGCAGTCCTCCCGGGCCACCTTTTTCGACTGGGGCCAACGTCCTGACTTTC.

The chain employs TRBV7-2 and TRBJ2-1; D is possibly TRBD1 or TRBD2 (5 bases each). Germline V gene data show CDR1 as SGHTA and CDR2 as FQGNSA. Deletions cut 2 bases from V and 7 bases from J, with 9 bases between. The CDR3 has 13 amino acids. CDR3 sequence reads: CASSLKRGNEQFF. CDR3 DNA: TGTGCCAGCAGCTTAAAGAGGGGTAATGAGCAGTTCTTC.

The chain joins TRBV24-1 to TRBJ2-2; a weak D match, TRBD2 (5 bases). The germline CDR1 and CDR2 sequences are KGHDR and SFDVKD. V shed 5 bases and J shed 0 bases, with 6 bases lying between them. This CDR3 has 14 residues. CDR3: CATSVGTNTGELFF. The CDR3 bases are TGTGCCACCAGTGTCGGGACGAACACCGGGGAGCTGTTTTTT.

Many counts were recorded for this clonotype. The chain links TRBV11-2 to TRBJ2-5; TRBD1 is a possible D gene (5 bases). V was pared by 3 bases and J by 3 bases, with 14 bases between. The CDR3 totals 15 residues. In germline, CDR1 is SGHAT, CDR2 FQNNGV. The CDR3, as DNA: TGTGCCAGCAGCTTCGGATTTGGCAGGGAAGAGACCCAGTACTTC. Its translation is CASSFGFGREETQYF.

This chain links TRBV12-3 or TRBV12-4 with TRBJ2-7, with unresolved D. V lost 5 bases and J 7 bases, leaving 24 bases between the germline ends. The CDR3 consists of 16 residues. The CDR3 nucleotides read TGTGCCAGCAGTCCTCTGCGTCGGCTCGCCTACAATGAGCAGTACTTC. Its translation: CASSPLRRLAYNEQYF.

The chain has TRBV11-2 and TRBJ2-2; TRBD2 matches 13 bases. This CDR3 region has 17 residues. Germline CDR1 and CDR2: SGHAT and FQNNGV. Trimming took 6 bases from V and 4 from J; bases not matched to a gene: 8. The CDR3 region is CASRRLAGGPITGELFF. The CDR3 DNA reads TGTGCCAGCAGACGACTAGCGGGAGGCCCTATCACCGGGGAGCTGTTTTTT.

This chain uses TRBV25-1 with TRBJ1-2; D gene unclear. Germline V gene data show CDR1 as MGHDK and CDR2 as SYGVNS. The CDR3 sequence is 13 residues long. The V gene lost 5 bases and the J gene lost 6 bases, with 13 bases spanning the gap. As DNA, the CDR3 is TGTGCCAGCAGTCTTTCGTCGCAGCATGGCTACACCTTC. Translating it yields CASSLSSQHGYTF.

This chain uses TRBV5-1 with TRBJ2-4; D call uncertain. The CDR3 is 16 amino acids. The germline V and J ends were trimmed by 0 bases and 1 base, with 11 bases remaining between them. Germline CDR1 and CDR2: SGHRS and YFSETQ. For the CDR3, the DNA is TGCGCCAGCAGCTTGGACGGCGGTGGGGCCAAAAACATTCAGTACTTC. Residues: CASSLDGGGAKNIQYF.

This clonotype has ten or more counts. The chain carries TRBV7-6 and TRBJ2-7, with 10 bases fitting TRBD2. The CDR3 is 15 residues long. Losses at the gene ends were 5 bases for V and 3 bases for J; bases not matched to a gene: 7. Looked up from germline, CDR1 is SGHVS and CDR2 is FNYEAQ. The CDR3 spells CASSHTLAGVYEQYF. In nucleotides, the CDR3 is TGTGCCAGCAGCCATACCCTAGCGGGGGTCTACGAGCAGTACTTC.

Comments on this clonotype: Possible read error: a much larger clone is one base away. This rearrangement joins TRBV5-5 to TRBJ2-7, with 8 bases identical to TRBD1. The CDR3 spans 14 residues. Per germline, CDR1 SGHKS and CDR2 YYEKEE (reference sequence). The V gene end was trimmed by 5 bases and the J gene end by 5 bases; junction bases not matched to a gene: 9. CDR3 sequence (DNA): TGTGCCAGCAGTTACCGGGACAGGATAAACGAGCAGTACTTC. Translation: CASSYRDRINEQYF.

The chain links TRBV29-1 to TRBJ2-3; no clear D gene. CDR1 and CDR2 (germline): SQVTM, ANQGSEA. The V end was cut by 7 bases, the J end by 5 bases, with 16 bases between. The CDR3 covers 13 residues. The CDR3 loop reads CSGDVGGVDTQYF. The CDR3 DNA is TGCAGCGGGGATGTCGGTGGGGTAGATACGCAGTATTTT.

This clonotype was seen only a few times. A much larger clone lies one base from this, so it may be a read error. Written as DNA, the CDR3 is TGTGCCAGCAGCTCCGGTAGTAACGCAGATACGCAGTATTTT. The encoded protein is CASSSGSNADTQYF. J is TRBJ2-3 and V is TRBV7-2, with D unclear. The CDR3 loop spans 14 amino acids. Per germline, CDR1 SGHTA and CDR2 FQGNSA. With 4 bases removed from V and 4 bases from J, the gap between germline ends came to 12 bases.

The V and J genes are TRBV7-9 and TRBJ1-5; possibly TRBD1 for D (5 bases). The length of the CDR3 is 13 residues. V gave up 3 bases and J gave up 6 bases, with 9 bases separating them. Germline CDR1 reads SEHNR; CDR2 reads FQNEAQ (reference sequence). The CDR3 loop is CASSLVGTQPQHF. Written as DNA, the CDR3 is TGTGCCAGCAGCTTGGTAGGGACTCAGCCCCAGCATTTT.

Details on this clonotype: A much larger clone differs by one base, so this may be a read error. This chain connects TRBV5-1 to TRBJ2-1; D is uncertain. From germline, CDR1 is SGHRS and CDR2 YFSETQ. Trimming removed 1 base at V and 8 bases at J, with 16 bases between. The CDR3 is made up of 15 amino acids. In DNA, the CDR3 is TGCGCCAGCAGCTTGAGAGGAAACCCTGTCCATGAGCAGTTCTTC. This sequence encodes CASSLRGNPVHEQFF.

This clonotype was counted once. J is TRBJ2-4 and V is TRBV24-1; TRBD1 agrees at 8 bases. The germline V gene has CDR1 KGHDR and CDR2 SFDVKD. V was clipped by 9 bases and J by 0 bases; unmatched bases: 15. The CDR3 covers 18 residues. The CDR3 DNA sequence: TGTGCCACCTGCGTGAGGACAGGGCCCACCATAGCCAAAAACATTCAGTACTTC. Its translation is CATCVRTGPTIAKNIQYF.